The 2 T cell receptor beta chains in this list originate from one sample, sequenced in a study of post-analysis software for immune sequencing data. Antigens for these TCRs are unknown. Study-wide points: When patients were compared with controls, roughly five TRBV segments were more frequent, TRBV5-6, TRBV5-1 and TRBV20-1 among them.

Presence of unique molecular identifiers characterized the TCR beta cDNA libraries. TCRdb recomputed calls from the PCR reads with MiXCR, one row per CDR3 protein. This sample carries about 460,000 distinct CDR3 sequences, under 55% of them seen once, and the ten largest clones take 9.5% to 13%. Specimen: blood. These receptors were obtained from a girl aged 5-17 years with multiple sclerosis.

The genes are TRBV29-1 and TRBJ2-1; D is uncertain. Germline V gene sequence: CDR1 SQVTM, CDR2 ANQGSEA. The CDR3 has 14 amino acids. Trimming removed 4 bases from V and 3 bases from J, with 13 bases in between. In DNA form, the CDR3 reads TGCAGCGTTGGGCGGAAAAGGGTCTACAATGAGCAGTTCTTC. Protein: CSVGRKRVYNEQFF.

The gene calls are TRBV7-6 and TRBJ2-7; maybe TRBD2 (7 bases). The V gene lost 4 bases and the J gene lost 3 bases, with 16 bases spanning the gap. Germline CDR1 reads SGHVS; CDR2 reads FNYEAQ. This CDR3 is built from 15 residues. The CDR3 region is CASSSEGGRNYEQYF. CDR3 coding DNA: TGTGCCAGCAGCTCGGAGGGGGGGCGTAACTACGAGCAGTACTTC. Filled out from reference TRBV7-6 and TRBJ2-7, the complete variable domain reads GAGVSQSPRYKVTKRGQDVALRCDPISGHVSLYWYRQALGQGPEFLTYFNYEAQQDKSGLPNDRFSAERPEGSISTLTIQRTEQRDSAMYRCASSSEGGRNYEQYFGPGTRLTVT.